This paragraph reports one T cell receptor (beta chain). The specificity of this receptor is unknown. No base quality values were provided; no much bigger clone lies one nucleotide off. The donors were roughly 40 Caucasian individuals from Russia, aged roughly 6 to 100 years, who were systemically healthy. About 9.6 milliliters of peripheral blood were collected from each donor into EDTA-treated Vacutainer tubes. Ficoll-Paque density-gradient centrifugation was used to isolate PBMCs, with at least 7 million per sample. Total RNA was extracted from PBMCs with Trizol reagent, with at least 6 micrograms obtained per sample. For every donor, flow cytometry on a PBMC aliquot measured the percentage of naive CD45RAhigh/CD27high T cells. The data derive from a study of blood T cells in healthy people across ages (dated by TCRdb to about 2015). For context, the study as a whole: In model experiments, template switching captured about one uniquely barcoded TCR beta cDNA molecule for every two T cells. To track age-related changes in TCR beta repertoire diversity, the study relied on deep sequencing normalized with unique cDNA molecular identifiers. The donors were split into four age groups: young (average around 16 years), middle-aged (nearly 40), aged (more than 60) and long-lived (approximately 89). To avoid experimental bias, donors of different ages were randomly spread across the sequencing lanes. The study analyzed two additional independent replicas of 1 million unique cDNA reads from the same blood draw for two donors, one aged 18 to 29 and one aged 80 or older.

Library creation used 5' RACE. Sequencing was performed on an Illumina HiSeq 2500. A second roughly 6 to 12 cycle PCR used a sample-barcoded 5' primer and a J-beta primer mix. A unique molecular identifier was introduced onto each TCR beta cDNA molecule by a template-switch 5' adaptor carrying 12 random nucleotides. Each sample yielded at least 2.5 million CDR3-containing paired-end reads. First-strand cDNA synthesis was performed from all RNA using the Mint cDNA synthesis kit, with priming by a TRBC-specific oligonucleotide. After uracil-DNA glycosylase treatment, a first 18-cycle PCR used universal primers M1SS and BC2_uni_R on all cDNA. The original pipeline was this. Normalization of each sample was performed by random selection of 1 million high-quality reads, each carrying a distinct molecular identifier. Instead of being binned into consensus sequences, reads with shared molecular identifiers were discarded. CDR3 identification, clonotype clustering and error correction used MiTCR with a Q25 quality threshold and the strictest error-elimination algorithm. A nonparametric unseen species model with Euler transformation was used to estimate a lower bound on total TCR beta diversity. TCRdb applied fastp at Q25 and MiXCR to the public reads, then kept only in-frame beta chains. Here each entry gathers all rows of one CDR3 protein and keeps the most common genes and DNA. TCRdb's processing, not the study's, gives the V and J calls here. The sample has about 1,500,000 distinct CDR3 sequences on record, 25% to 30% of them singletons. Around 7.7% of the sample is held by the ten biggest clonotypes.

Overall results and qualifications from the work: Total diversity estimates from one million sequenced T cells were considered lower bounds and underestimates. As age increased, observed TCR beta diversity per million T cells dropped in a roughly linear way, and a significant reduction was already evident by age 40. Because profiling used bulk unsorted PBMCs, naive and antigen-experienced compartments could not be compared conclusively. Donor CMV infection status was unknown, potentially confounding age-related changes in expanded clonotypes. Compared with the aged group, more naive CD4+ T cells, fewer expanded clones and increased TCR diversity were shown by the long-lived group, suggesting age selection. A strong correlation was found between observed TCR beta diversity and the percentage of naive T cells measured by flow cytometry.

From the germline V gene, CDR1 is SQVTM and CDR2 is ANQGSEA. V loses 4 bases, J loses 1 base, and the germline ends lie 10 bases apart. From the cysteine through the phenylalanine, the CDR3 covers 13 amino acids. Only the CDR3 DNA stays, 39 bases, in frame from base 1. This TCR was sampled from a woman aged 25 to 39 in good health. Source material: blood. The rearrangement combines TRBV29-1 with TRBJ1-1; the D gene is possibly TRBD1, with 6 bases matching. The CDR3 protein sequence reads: CSVAPGQNTEAFF. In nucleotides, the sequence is TGCAGCGTTGCCCCGGGACAGAACACTGAAGCTTTCTTT.